What follows are 4 T cell receptor beta chains derived from one specimen sequenced in a study of shared clonotypes between healthy human individuals. Sequencing was performed with immunoSEQ multiplex PCR; in TCRdb, only in-frame clones are kept and a portion is missing. Among around 2,100,000 clones listed, roughly 95% were seen once. Naive CD8 cells lacked CD45RO and underwent positive selection for CCR7, leaving out terminally differentiated effector memory CD45RA+ cells. Sequenced sample: naive CD8+ T cells sorted from blood. Receptors originate from a man younger than 35 in good health.

The chain couples TRBV7-6 to TRBJ2-5, with D possibly matching TRBD2 (6 bases). The CDR3 is 16 residues long. Germline lookup yields CDR1 SGHVS and CDR2 FNYEAQ. V was trimmed by 4 bases and J by 1 base, leaving 16 bases between them. The CDR3 loop reads CASSSPKDYFQETQYF. CDR3 DNA: TGTGCCAGCAGCTCTCCAAAGGACTATTTCCAAGAGACCCAGTACTTC.

The V call is TRBV14, the J call TRBJ1-2; D gene unclear. Germline CDR1 is SGHDN and CDR2 is FVKESK. Trimming removed 0 bases from V and 4 bases from J, with 9 bases in between. The CDR3 extends over 14 amino acids. The CDR3: CASSQDDPGYGYTF. The CDR3 DNA sequence: TGTGCCAGCAGCCAAGATGACCCTGGCTATGGCTACACCTTC. Full variable domain (remainder filled in from reference TRBV14 and TRBJ1-2): EAGVTQFPSHSVIEKGQTVTLRCDPISGHDNLYWYRRVMGKEIKFLLHFVKESKQDESGMPNNRFLAERTGGTYSTLKVQPAELEDSGVYFCASSQDDPGYGYTFGSGTRLTVV.

DNA for the CDR3: TGTGCCAGCAGCAAGCCCCAGGAGAACAAAGTTGTCTATGGCTACACCTTC. Residues: CASSKPQENKVVYGYTF. The chain links TRBV5-8 to TRBJ1-2, with no clear D. CDR1 SGHTS and CDR2 YDEGEE come from the germline V gene. The CDR3 has 17 residues. V was trimmed by 4 bases and J by 4 bases, leaving 23 bases between them.

V gene TRBV6-5 combines with J gene TRBJ1-2; TRBD1 is a possible D gene (5 bases). CDR3 length: 11 residues. V lost 10 bases to trimming and J lost 4 bases, with 10 bases between them. Per germline, CDR1 MNHEY and CDR2 SVGAGI. CDR3 amino acids: CATDGGYGYTF. CDR3 coding DNA: TGTGCCACCGACGGGGGCTATGGCTACACCTTC.